The rows below give T cell receptor beta chains drawn from one sample of a study of blood T cell repertoires in COVID-19. This table comes from immunoSEQ multiplex PCR, and its TCRdb copy is limited to in-frame clones, with some not included. The sample lists some 200,000 clones, 82% seen once, with 6% to 8% in the top ten. Sequenced: peripheral blood. All receptors derive from a human donor with acute or convalescent COVID-19. The donor label of this sample is uncertain. The CDR3 runs from the conserved cysteine through the conserved F or W. The order of the fields is J gene, V gene, clone size, D gene, CDR3 DNA, CDR3 protein. A D gene is named only where the DNA matches it firmly. Only some rows state a clone size, as once, few, many or a class for expanded clones.

J gene: TRBJ2-7
V gene: TRBV6-5
clone size: once
D gene: NA
CDR3 DNA: TGTGCCAGCAGTCGACCTGGCGGGGCCCAGGGCGAGCAGTACTTC
CDR3 protein: CASSRPGGAQGEQYF

J gene: TRBJ1-2
V gene: TRBV2
clone size: NA
D gene: TRBD1
CDR3 DNA: TGTGCCAGCAGCGGGACAGGGGGCACTGGCTACACCTTC
CDR3 protein: CASSGTGGTGYTF

J gene: TRBJ2-5
V gene: TRBV5-8
clone size: NA
D gene: TRBD2
CDR3 DNA: TGTGCCAGCAGCCTGACTAGCGGGAATTGGGAGACCCAGTACTTC
CDR3 protein: CASSLTSGNWETQYF

J gene: TRBJ2-7
V gene: TRBV7-2
clone size: NA
D gene: TRBD2
CDR3 DNA: TGTGCCAGCAGCTTAGCGGGAGGGCCTTTCTACGAGCAGTACTTC
CDR3 protein: CASSLAGGPFYEQYF

J gene: TRBJ2-3
V gene: TRBV6-4
clone size: NA
D gene: TRBD2
CDR3 DNA: TGTGCCAGCAGTGAAACAGCGGGGATAGTCACAGATACGCAGTATTTT
CDR3 protein: CASSETAGIVTDTQYF

J gene: TRBJ1-1
V gene: TRBV5-1
clone size: NA
D gene: TRBD1
CDR3 DNA: TGCGCCAGCAGCTCCCGACAGGGATATACTGAAGCTTTCTTT
CDR3 protein: CASSSRQGYTEAFF

J gene: TRBJ1-2
V gene: TRBV19
clone size: NA
D gene: NA
CDR3 DNA: TGTGCCAGTAGTCCCTCCGGGACACCCTATGGCTACACCTTC
CDR3 protein: CASSPSGTPYGYTF

J gene: TRBJ1-2
V gene: TRBV7-9
clone size: NA
D gene: TRBD1
CDR3 DNA: TGTGCCAGCAGTCCGTTAGGGACAGGGGAGAGGAGCTACACCTTC
CDR3 protein: CASSPLGTGERSYTF

J gene: TRBJ2-7
V gene: TRBV6-5
clone size: NA
D gene: TRBD2
CDR3 DNA: TGTGCCAGCAGTACAACTAGCGCCAGCTCCTACGAGCAGTACTTC
CDR3 protein: CASSTTSASSYEQYF

J gene: TRBJ2-1
V gene: TRBV2
clone size: once
D gene: NA
CDR3 DNA: TGTGCCAGCAATATGCTAGCGGCAAGGGGGAATGAGCAGTTCTTC
CDR3 protein: CASNMLAARGNEQFF

J gene: TRBJ2-1
V gene: TRBV5-4
clone size: NA
D gene: NA
CDR3 DNA: TGTGCCAGCAGCTTGCCCCGACCGGGGTTCAGCTCCTACAATGAGCAGTTCTTC
CDR3 protein: CASSLPRPGFSSYNEQFF

J gene: TRBJ2-1
V gene: TRBV7-7
clone size: once
D gene: TRBD2
CDR3 DNA: TGTGCCAGCAGCCCTGGACTAGCCGGTGAGCAGTTCTTC
CDR3 protein: CASSPGLAGEQFF

J gene: TRBJ2-1
V gene: TRBV11-2
clone size: NA
D gene: TRBD2
CDR3 DNA: TGTGCCAGCAGCTCCTCTTGGCGGGCTAGCGGGTCCGGTGAGCAGTTCTTC
CDR3 protein: CASSSSWRASGSGEQFF

J gene: TRBJ2-3
V gene: TRBV11-3
clone size: NA
D gene: TRBD2
CDR3 DNA: TGTGCCAGCAGCTTAGGGGCGGGAGTGAGGGATACGCAGTATTTT
CDR3 protein: CASSLGAGVRDTQYF

J gene: TRBJ2-4
V gene: TRBV30
clone size: NA
D gene: NA
CDR3 DNA: TGTGCCTGGACCTCCTCAGGAACCGCGATAGCCAAAAACATTCAGTACTTC
CDR3 protein: CAWTSSGTAIAKNIQYF

J gene: TRBJ1-4
V gene: TRBV5-4
clone size: NA
D gene: NA
CDR3 DNA: TGTGCCAGCAGCTTGGATCCAGGGACTACAGTGGGAAAACTGTTTTTT
CDR3 protein: CASSLDPGTTVGKLFF

J gene: TRBJ2-5
V gene: TRBV2
clone size: NA
D gene: NA
CDR3 DNA: TGTGCCAGCAGGACACAAACCGCCCAAGAGACCCAGTACTTC
CDR3 protein: CASRTQTAQETQYF

J gene: TRBJ1-1
V gene: TRBV3-1/TRBV3-2
clone size: NA
D gene: NA
CDR3 DNA: TGTGCCAGCAGCCACCTGGGGCAGAACACTGAAGCTTTCTTT
CDR3 protein: CASSHLGQNTEAFF

J gene: TRBJ2-2
V gene: TRBV5-8
clone size: few
D gene: NA
CDR3 DNA: TGTGCCAGCAGCTTGGCCCCTCCGGGCAGGGATCTTTTT
CDR3 protein: CASSLAPPGRDLF

J gene: TRBJ2-7
V gene: TRBV29-1
clone size: once
D gene: TRBD1
CDR3 DNA: TGCAGCGTTGGGGACAGCGCTACCTACGAGCAGTACTTC
CDR3 protein: CSVGDSATYEQYF

J gene: TRBJ1-2
V gene: TRBV29-1
clone size: NA
D gene: NA
CDR3 DNA: TGCAGCGTTGAAGGGGTGGGGGCGCGGGGCTACACCTTC
CDR3 protein: CSVEGVGARGYTF

J gene: TRBJ2-5
V gene: TRBV28
clone size: NA
D gene: TRBD1
CDR3 DNA: TGTGCCAGCAGTACCGGGACAGGGATAATAGAGACCCAGTACTTC
CDR3 protein: CASSTGTGIIETQYF

J gene: TRBJ2-7
V gene: TRBV18
clone size: NA
D gene: NA
CDR3 DNA: TGTGCCAGCTCACTAGGGCCAGGGTACGAGCAGTACTTC
CDR3 protein: CASSLGPGYEQYF

J gene: TRBJ2-1
V gene: TRBV27
clone size: few
D gene: NA
CDR3 DNA: TGTGCCAGCACCACGACAGGCGCGCCCTACAATGAGCAGTTCTTC
CDR3 protein: CASTTTGAPYNEQFF

J gene: TRBJ2-5
V gene: TRBV5-1
clone size: NA
D gene: TRBD2
CDR3 DNA: TGCGCCAGCAGCCCCACCGGGACTAGCGGCCAAGAGACCCAGTACTTC
CDR3 protein: CASSPTGTSGQETQYF

J gene: TRBJ2-7
V gene: TRBV5-5
clone size: NA
D gene: TRBD1
CDR3 DNA: TGTGCCAGCAGCTTTGACAGGGACTACGAGCAGTACTTC
CDR3 protein: CASSFDRDYEQYF

J gene: TRBJ2-1
V gene: TRBV3-1/TRBV3-2
clone size: once
D gene: TRBD2
CDR3 DNA: TGTGCCAGCAGCCAAGCCATAGCGGGACCTTACAATGAGCAGTTCTTC
CDR3 protein: CASSQAIAGPYNEQFF

J gene: TRBJ1-5
V gene: TRBV7-2
clone size: NA
D gene: NA
CDR3 DNA: TGTGCCAGCGGGGGCGGTAGCAATCAGCCCCAGCATTTT
CDR3 protein: CASGGGSNQPQHF

J gene: TRBJ1-1
V gene: TRBV5-1
clone size: NA
D gene: NA
CDR3 DNA: TGCGCCAGCAGCTTGGTCGGGGGGAACACTGAAGCTTTCTTT
CDR3 protein: CASSLVGGNTEAFF

J gene: TRBJ2-3
V gene: TRBV29-1
clone size: NA
D gene: NA
CDR3 DNA: TGCAGCGTTGAAGGAAGGGACTTCACAGATACGCAGTATTTT
CDR3 protein: CSVEGRDFTDTQYF

J gene: TRBJ1-1
V gene: TRBV5-6
clone size: NA
D gene: NA
CDR3 DNA: TGTGCCAGCTTGCGTGACAGGACGGGTGAAGCTTTCTTT
CDR3 protein: CASLRDRTGEAFF

J gene: TRBJ1-2
V gene: TRBV5-8
clone size: NA
D gene: NA
CDR3 DNA: TGTGCCAGCACCCTGCGGCGGCGAAAAATAAGCGGCGGCTACACCTTC
CDR3 protein: CASTLRRRKISGGYTF

J gene: TRBJ1-4
V gene: TRBV27
clone size: NA
D gene: NA
CDR3 DNA: TGTGCCAGCAGTTCGGACAGCTCTAATGAAAAACTGTTTTTT
CDR3 protein: CASSSDSSNEKLFF

J gene: TRBJ1-1
V gene: TRBV7-9
clone size: NA
D gene: TRBD1
CDR3 DNA: TGTGCCAGCAGCTACGACAGGGGTTGGAACACTGAAGCTTTCTTT
CDR3 protein: CASSYDRGWNTEAFF

J gene: TRBJ1-5
V gene: TRBV19
clone size: once
D gene: NA
CDR3 DNA: TGTGCCAGTAGTATAGTATTGCGGGGTTTGGGCAATCAGCCCCAGCATTTT
CDR3 protein: CASSIVLRGLGNQPQHF

J gene: TRBJ2-2
V gene: TRBV2
clone size: NA
D gene: TRBD2
CDR3 DNA: TGTGCCAGCGCGGGACTAGCGGGGAACACCGGGGAGCTGTTTTTT
CDR3 protein: CASAGLAGNTGELFF

J gene: TRBJ1-6
V gene: TRBV5-1
clone size: few
D gene: NA
CDR3 DNA: TGCGCCAGCAGCTTTATCTCTGGGCTTAATTCACCCCTCCACTTT
CDR3 protein: CASSFISGLNSPLHF

J gene: TRBJ1-3
V gene: TRBV6-5
clone size: NA
D gene: NA
CDR3 DNA: TGTGCCAGCAGAGGGACTTTAAGCTCTGGAAACACCATATATTTT
CDR3 protein: CASRGTLSSGNTIYF

J gene: TRBJ2-1
V gene: TRBV18
clone size: NA
D gene: TRBD2
CDR3 DNA: TGTGCCAGCTCACCACCAGATCTAGCGGGCTACAATGAGCAGTTCTTC
CDR3 protein: CASSPPDLAGYNEQFF

J gene: TRBJ2-7
V gene: TRBV29-1
clone size: NA
D gene: TRBD1
CDR3 DNA: TGCAGCGTTGCAGGACAGGGGGCAGGCGAGCAGTACTTC
CDR3 protein: CSVAGQGAGEQYF

J gene: TRBJ2-3
V gene: TRBV6-2/TRBV6-3
clone size: NA
D gene: NA
CDR3 DNA: TGTGCCAGCAGTTACCTACCCGGACAGGGAGGGACAGATACGCAGTATTTT
CDR3 protein: CASSYLPGQGGTDTQYF

J gene: TRBJ2-7
V gene: TRBV10-3
clone size: NA
D gene: NA
CDR3 DNA: TGTGCCACCAGACAGTATCCTAAGGAGCAGTACTTC
CDR3 protein: CATRQYPKEQYF

J gene: TRBJ1-1
V gene: TRBV27
clone size: NA
D gene: NA
CDR3 DNA: TGTGCCAGCAGTCGACAAGGTGACACTGAAGCTTTCTTT
CDR3 protein: CASSRQGDTEAFF

J gene: TRBJ2-5
V gene: TRBV29-1
clone size: NA
D gene: NA
CDR3 DNA: TGCAGCGTTGAAGGTAGCGCCGGAGAGACCCAGTACTTC
CDR3 protein: CSVEGSAGETQYF

J gene: TRBJ2-1
V gene: TRBV29-1
clone size: NA
D gene: NA
CDR3 DNA: TGCAGCGTGGGGCAGAACAATGAGCAGTTCTTC
CDR3 protein: CSVGQNNEQFF

J gene: TRBJ1-6
V gene: TRBV27
clone size: NA
D gene: NA
CDR3 DNA: TGTGCCAGCAGTTTACAGGGATTTAATAATTCACCCCTCCACTTT
CDR3 protein: CASSLQGFNNSPLHF

J gene: TRBJ1-6
V gene: TRBV5-4
clone size: NA
D gene: NA
CDR3 DNA: TGTGCCAGCAGCTCCTTGAATTCACCCCTCCACTTT
CDR3 protein: CASSSLNSPLHF

J gene: TRBJ2-5
V gene: TRBV19
clone size: NA
D gene: NA
CDR3 DNA: TGTGCCAGTAGACCCTCAGGGGGGCAAGAGACCCAGTACTTC
CDR3 protein: CASRPSGGQETQYF

J gene: TRBJ1-2
V gene: TRBV29-1
clone size: NA
D gene: NA
CDR3 DNA: TGCAGCGTTGAATCTTCTTATGGCTACACCTTC
CDR3 protein: CSVESSYGYTF

J gene: TRBJ1-3
V gene: TRBV6-5
clone size: once
D gene: TRBD1
CDR3 DNA: TGTGCCACCAGGCAGGGGGCAGGAAACACCATATATTTT
CDR3 protein: CATRQGAGNTIYF

J gene: TRBJ1-1
V gene: TRBV5-6
clone size: NA
D gene: TRBD1
CDR3 DNA: TGTGCCAGCAGCTGGGGCCCGACAGGACAGGTAGAAGCTTTCTTT
CDR3 protein: CASSWGPTGQVEAFF

J gene: TRBJ1-3
V gene: TRBV9
clone size: NA
D gene: TRBD1
CDR3 DNA: TGTGCCAGCAAAGACAGGGGGACACACACCATATATTTT
CDR3 protein: CASKDRGTHTIYF

J gene: TRBJ1-5
V gene: TRBV19
clone size: NA
D gene: NA
CDR3 DNA: TGTGCCAGTAGTATACAGGGCGGTCAGCCCCAGCATTTT
CDR3 protein: CASSIQGGQPQHF

J gene: TRBJ1-2
V gene: TRBV6-5
clone size: NA
D gene: NA
CDR3 DNA: TGTGCCAGCACTAGGGCAGCGGGCTATGGCTACACCTTC
CDR3 protein: CASTRAAGYGYTF

J gene: TRBJ2-3
V gene: TRBV7-2
clone size: NA
D gene: TRBD2
CDR3 DNA: TGTGCCAGCAGTAAAAGCGGGAGGGCATCGAATACGCAGTATTTT
CDR3 protein: CASSKSGRASNTQYF

J gene: TRBJ1-2
V gene: TRBV27
clone size: once
D gene: TRBD1
CDR3 DNA: TGTGCCAGCAGTCGACAGGGCGGAGGGGGCTACACCTTC
CDR3 protein: CASSRQGGGGYTF